The source of this TCR beta chain is a study of shared clonotypes between healthy human individuals. CDR3 length: 16 amino acids. The germline gives CDR1 MNHEY, CDR2 SVGAGI. The germline V and J ends were trimmed by 0 bases and 8 bases, with 16 bases remaining between them. As for this clone: Antigen specificity is unknown.

Overall study results and limits: Memory subsets generally showed lower estimated richness than naive subsets. Only blood was sampled, and tissue TCR repertoires likely differ from blood ones.

Measured with immunoSEQ multiplex PCR; TCRdb has only the in-frame clones, and not every one. The sample has some 700,000 clones, less than 95% seen once. V usage is TRBV6-5 and J usage is TRBJ2-2; no clear D gene. The receptor was isolated from a man aged 18-30 years in good health. Some clones in this sample may be carry-over from other donors' samples. Specimen: memory CD8+ T cells from PBMCs. As for subset: CD45RO+ cells pooled with CCR7-negative TemRA cells. The CDR3 bases are TGTGCCAGCAGTTACTCTAAGGCTTGGGTTGTGGGGGAGCTGTTTTTT. Translating it yields CASSYSKAWVVGELFF.